The sequence of this TCR beta chain was determined in a study of control samples from healthy donors and cancer patients. There are 14 residues in the CDR3. Data came from immunoSEQ multiplex PCR; TCRdb stores just in-frame clones and leaves some out. This sample has around 170,000 clones; around 90% occur once, and the top ten carry roughly 5.3%. This clonotype originated in a young woman in good health. Source material: blood. The chain has TRBV12-1 and TRBJ2-7; no DNA check was done on the table's D call, TRBD2. TRBV12-1 is assigned pseudogene status. DNA of the CDR3: TGTGCCAGCAGCTTTGGACTAGGACGCTACGAGCAGTACGTC. This gives the protein CASSFGLGRYEQYV.